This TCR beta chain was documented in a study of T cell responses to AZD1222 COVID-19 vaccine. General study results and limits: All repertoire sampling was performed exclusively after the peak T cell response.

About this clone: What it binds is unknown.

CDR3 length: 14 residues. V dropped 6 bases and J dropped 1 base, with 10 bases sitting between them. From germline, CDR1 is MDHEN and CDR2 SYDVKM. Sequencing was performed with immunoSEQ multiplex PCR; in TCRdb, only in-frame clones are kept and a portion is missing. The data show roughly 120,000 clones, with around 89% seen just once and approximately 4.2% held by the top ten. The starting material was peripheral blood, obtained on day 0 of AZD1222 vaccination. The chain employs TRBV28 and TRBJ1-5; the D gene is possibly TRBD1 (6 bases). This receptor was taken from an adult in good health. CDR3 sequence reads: CASRQGGSNQPQHF. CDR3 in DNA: TGTGCCAGCAGACAGGGTGGGAGCAATCAGCCCCAGCATTTT.